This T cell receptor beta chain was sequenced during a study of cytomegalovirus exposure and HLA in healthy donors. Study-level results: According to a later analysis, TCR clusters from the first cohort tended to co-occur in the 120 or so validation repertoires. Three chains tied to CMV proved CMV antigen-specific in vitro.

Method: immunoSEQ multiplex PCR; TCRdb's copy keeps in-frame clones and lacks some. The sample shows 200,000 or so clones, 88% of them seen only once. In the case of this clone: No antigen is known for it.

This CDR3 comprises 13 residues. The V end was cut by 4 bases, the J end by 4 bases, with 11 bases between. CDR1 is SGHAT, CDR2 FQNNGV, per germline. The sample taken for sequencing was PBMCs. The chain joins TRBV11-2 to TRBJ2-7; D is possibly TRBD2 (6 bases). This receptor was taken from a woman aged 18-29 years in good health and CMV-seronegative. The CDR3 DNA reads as TGTGCCAGCAGCTCGACTAGAAAGTACGAGCAGTACTTC. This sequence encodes CASSSTRKYEQYF.